These T cell receptor beta chains were read from a single sample in a study of blood T cell repertoires in COVID-19. Sequencing was performed with immunoSEQ multiplex PCR; in TCRdb, only in-frame clones are kept and a portion is missing. The sample lists roughly 86,000 clones, around 85% occurring once. Sequenced: peripheral blood. These receptors were obtained from a woman aged 80 or over with COVID-19, enrolled during active disease. Both conserved end residues are part of each CDR3. D genes are given only for firm matches. Clone size is stated in some rows and not others, as once, few, many or a class when expanded.

J: TRBJ1-6
D: NA
size: few
V: TRBV6-4
CDR3: CASSFQESSPLHF
DNA: TGTGCCAGCAGCTTTCAGGAAAGTTCACCCCTCCACTTT

J: TRBJ1-2
D: NA
size: NA
V: TRBV19
CDR3: CASQTADPGAHRYGYTF
DNA: TGTGCCAGCCAAACCGCCGACCCAGGGGCCCATCGATATGGCTACACCTTC

J: TRBJ2-3
D: TRBD1
size: NA
V: TRBV2
CDR3: CASRGDRSTDTQYF
DNA: TGTGCCAGCAGGGGGGACAGGAGCACAGATACGCAGTATTTT

J: TRBJ2-2
D: NA
size: NA
V: TRBV10-3
CDR3: CASLEANTGELFF
DNA: TGTGCCAGCCTCGAGGCTAACACCGGGGAGCTGTTTTTT

J: TRBJ2-3
D: NA
size: NA
V: TRBV19
CDR3: CASSMGGPSTDTQYF
DNA: TGTGCCAGTAGTATGGGGGGACCTAGCACAGATACGCAGTATTTT

J: TRBJ2-2
D: TRBD1
size: NA
V: TRBV10-3
CDR3: CATDRGNTGELFF
DNA: TGTGCCACGGACAGGGGGAACACCGGGGAGCTGTTTTTT

J: TRBJ2-1
D: TRBD2
size: NA
V: TRBV4-1
CDR3: CASSQDWASGRIDEQFF
DNA: TGCGCCAGCAGCCAAGATTGGGCTAGCGGGAGAATCGATGAGCAGTTCTTC

J: TRBJ2-1
D: NA
size: NA
V: TRBV2
CDR3: CASSQQDGNEQFF
DNA: TGTGCCAGCAGCCAACAGGACGGCAATGAGCAGTTCTTC

J: TRBJ2-3
D: TRBD2
size: NA
V: TRBV7-9
CDR3: CASSFRGRADTQYF
DNA: TGTGCCAGCAGCTTCCGGGGGAGGGCAGATACGCAGTATTTT

J: TRBJ2-3
D: NA
size: NA
V: TRBV4-2
CDR3: CASSQVLAADTQYF
DNA: TGTGCCAGCAGCCAAGTTCTAGCCGCCGATACGCAGTATTTT

J: TRBJ1-2
D: TRBD1
size: NA
V: TRBV5-1
CDR3: CASSPRGQGNYGYTF
DNA: TGCGCCAGCAGCCCCCGCGGACAGGGGAACTATGGCTACACCTTC

J: TRBJ2-7
D: NA
size: NA
V: TRBV21-1
CDR3: CASSKGNWRGGYEQYF
DNA: TGTGCCAGCAGCAAAGGGAACTGGCGGGGGGGCTACGAGCAGTACTTC

J: TRBJ2-1
D: NA
size: NA
V: TRBV28
CDR3: CASSSAYNEQFF
DNA: TGTGCCAGCAGCTCGGCCTACAATGAGCAGTTCTTC

J: TRBJ2-6
D: TRBD1
size: NA
V: TRBV2
CDR3: CASSGTGGWDGANVLTF
DNA: TGTGCCAGTAGTGGGACAGGGGGCTGGGATGGGGCCAACGTCCTGACTTTC

J: TRBJ2-3
D: TRBD2
size: NA
V: TRBV9
CDR3: CASSPRLAGAQDTQYF
DNA: TGTGCCAGCAGCCCTAGACTAGCGGGAGCGCAGGATACGCAGTATTTT

J: TRBJ1-2
D: NA
size: NA
V: TRBV6-5
CDR3: CASSYSQGTYGYTF
DNA: TGTGCCAGCAGTTACTCTCAGGGGACCTATGGCTACACCTTC

J: TRBJ2-1
D: NA
size: few
V: TRBV29-1
CDR3: CSVTTGAPRGNEQFF
DNA: TGCAGCGTTACCACCGGGGCCCCACGGGGGAATGAGCAGTTCTTC

J: TRBJ2-1
D: NA
size: NA
V: TRBV13
CDR3: CASSYSPSGPQFF
DNA: TGTGCCAGCAGCTACTCCCCGAGCGGGCCGCAGTTCTTC

J: TRBJ2-5
D: TRBD2
size: NA
V: TRBV5-1
CDR3: CASSSGAGGGETQYF
DNA: TGCGCCAGCAGCTCGGGAGCGGGAGGTGGGGAGACCCAGTACTTC

J: TRBJ1-1
D: NA
size: NA
V: TRBV30
CDR3: CAWIFVSGTEAFF
DNA: TGTGCCTGGATTTTTGTCTCCGGTACTGAAGCTTTCTTT

J: TRBJ2-5
D: TRBD2
size: NA
V: TRBV5-4
CDR3: CASSFTSDQETQYF
DNA: TGTGCCAGCAGCTTTACTAGCGACCAAGAGACCCAGTACTTC

J: TRBJ2-1
D: TRBD2
size: NA
V: TRBV19
CDR3: CASSKGLAGGREQFF
DNA: TGTGCCAGTAGTAAGGGACTAGCGGGAGGACGGGAGCAGTTCTTC

J: TRBJ1-2
D: NA
size: NA
V: TRBV5-1
CDR3: CASSVTALYGYTF
DNA: TGCGCCAGCAGCGTGACAGCGCTCTATGGCTACACCTTC

J: TRBJ2-2
D: TRBD1
size: NA
V: TRBV5-6
CDR3: CASSLGTAFGTGELFF
DNA: TGTGCCAGCAGCCTCGGGACAGCCTTTGGCACCGGGGAGCTGTTTTTT

J: TRBJ2-3
D: TRBD2
size: NA
V: TRBV6-5
CDR3: CASSLTSGVKGTQYF
DNA: TGTGCCAGCAGTCTAACTAGCGGGGTGAAGGGCACGCAGTATTTT

J: TRBJ1-2
D: NA
size: few
V: TRBV10-3
CDR3: CAAEGGLYGYTF
DNA: TGTGCCGCCGAGGGGGGGCTCTATGGCTACACCTTC

J: TRBJ2-7
D: NA
size: NA
V: TRBV28
CDR3: CASSKPSYSSYEQYF
DNA: TGTGCCAGCAGCAAACCGAGTTACAGCTCCTACGAGCAGTACTTC

J: TRBJ2-7
D: TRBD2
size: NA
V: TRBV7-2
CDR3: CASSSLAGGPYEQYF
DNA: TGTGCCAGCAGCTCCCTAGCGGGGGGGCCCTACGAGCAGTACTTC

J: TRBJ2-5
D: TRBD2
size: NA
V: TRBV7-2
CDR3: CASSFRAGVGETQYF
DNA: TGTGCCAGCAGCTTCAGGGCGGGGGTAGGAGAGACCCAGTACTTC

J: TRBJ1-4
D: TRBD1
size: few
V: TRBV7-2
CDR3: CASSLGTGYREEKLFF
DNA: TGTGCCAGCAGCTTAGGGACAGGGTATCGGGAGGAAAAACTGTTTTTT

J: TRBJ2-5
D: NA
size: NA
V: TRBV18
CDR3: CASSPPVGGYRLETQYF
DNA: TGTGCCAGCTCACCACCTGTCGGGGGATATAGGTTAGAGACCCAGTACTTC

J: TRBJ2-1
D: TRBD2
size: NA
V: TRBV27
CDR3: CASSLSPGLPYNEQFF
DNA: TGTGCCAGCAGTTTATCGCCGGGACTACCTTACAATGAGCAGTTCTTC

J: TRBJ2-3
D: NA
size: NA
V: TRBV2
CDR3: CASSAWGLASTDTQYF
DNA: TGTGCCAGCAGCGCCTGGGGACTGGCTAGCACAGATACGCAGTATTTT

J: TRBJ2-1
D: TRBD2
size: NA
V: TRBV7-9
CDR3: CAVGRGGTREQFF
DNA: TGTGCCGTAGGTCGCGGGGGGACCCGGGAGCAGTTCTTC

J: TRBJ2-2
D: NA
size: NA
V: TRBV5-6
CDR3: CASSFKGTGELFF
DNA: TGTGCCAGCAGCTTCAAGGGGACCGGGGAGCTGTTTTTT

J: TRBJ1-6
D: TRBD1
size: NA
V: TRBV7-6
CDR3: CASSRGQGLDNSPLHF
DNA: TGTGCCAGCAGCCGGGGACAGGGCCTCGATAATTCACCCCTCCACTTT

J: TRBJ1-2
D: NA
size: NA
V: TRBV2
CDR3: CASSHGVPNRGYGYTF
DNA: TGTGCCAGCAGCCATGGGGTCCCTAACCGGGGCTATGGCTACACCTTC

J: TRBJ1-2
D: NA
size: few
V: TRBV7-2
CDR3: CASSLGGFYGYTF
DNA: TGTGCCAGCAGCTTGGGGGGGTTCTATGGCTACACCTTC

J: TRBJ2-1
D: NA
size: NA
V: TRBV29-1
CDR3: CSVDRVIGGYNEQFF
DNA: TGCAGCGTGGACAGGGTGATCGGGGGGTACAATGAGCAGTTCTTC

J: TRBJ2-5
D: NA
size: NA
V: TRBV9
CDR3: CASSVESGKETQYF
DNA: TGTGCCAGCAGCGTAGAGTCCGGGAAAGAGACCCAGTACTTC

J: TRBJ2-7
D: NA
size: few
V: TRBV6-5
CDR3: CASNGRLSYEQYF
DNA: TGTGCCAGCAATGGCCGCCTCTCCTACGAGCAGTACTTC

J: TRBJ1-2
D: NA
size: once
V: TRBV27
CDR3: CASSLLGGHGGYTF
DNA: TGTGCCAGCAGTTTATTGGGGGGGCACGGTGGCTACACCTTC

J: TRBJ2-3
D: TRBD2
size: NA
V: TRBV4-2
CDR3: CASSQTRLAGGGTDTQYF
DNA: TGTGCCAGCAGCCAAACGAGGCTAGCGGGGGGAGGCACAGATACGCAGTATTTT

J: TRBJ2-5
D: NA
size: NA
V: TRBV5-1
CDR3: CASRRDTYLGTQYF
DNA: TGCGCCAGCAGACGGGACACTTATTTGGGGACCCAGTACTTC

J: TRBJ2-2
D: TRBD2
size: NA
V: TRBV19
CDR3: CASSMFTSGGIGELFF
DNA: TGTGCCAGTAGTATGTTCACTAGCGGGGGGATCGGGGAGCTGTTTTTT

J: TRBJ1-6
D: NA
size: NA
V: TRBV6-5
CDR3: CASQIGKDSPLHF
DNA: TGTGCCAGCCAAATCGGTAAAGATTCACCCCTCCACTTT

J: TRBJ1-4
D: NA
size: NA
V: TRBV2
CDR3: CASRRTVGEKLFF
DNA: TGTGCCAGCAGGAGGACAGTAGGGGAAAAACTGTTTTTT

J: TRBJ2-3
D: NA
size: NA
V: TRBV10-3
CDR3: CAIMYRVGSPDTQYF
DNA: TGTGCCATCATGTACAGGGTGGGGAGTCCAGATACGCAGTATTTT

J: TRBJ2-7
D: TRBD2
size: NA
V: TRBV27
CDR3: CASSTTAGFHEQYF
DNA: TGTGCCAGCAGTACGACAGCGGGGTTTCACGAGCAGTACTTC

J: TRBJ2-1
D: TRBD2
size: NA
V: TRBV7-2
CDR3: CASSLVRGGISYNEQFF
DNA: TGTGCCAGCAGCTTAGTCCGCGGGGGGATCTCCTACAATGAGCAGTTCTTC

J: TRBJ2-7
D: TRBD1
size: NA
V: TRBV7-2
CDR3: CASSLFWGTGLVF
DNA: TGTGCCAGCAGCTTATTCTGGGGGACAGGGTTGGTCTTC

J: TRBJ2-5
D: NA
size: NA
V: TRBV30
CDR3: CAWSVGGSGETQYF
DNA: TGTGCCTGGAGTGTTGGGGGGTCGGGAGAGACCCAGTACTTC

J: TRBJ1-5
D: NA
size: NA
V: TRBV3-1/TRBV3-2
CDR3: CASSQGTGWSNQPQHF
DNA: TGTGCCAGCAGCCAAGGTACCGGGTGGAGCAATCAGCCCCAGCATTTT

J: TRBJ2-5
D: TRBD2
size: NA
V: TRBV10-3
CDR3: CAISESAGGETQYF
DNA: TGTGCCATCAGTGAGTCAGCGGGGGGAGAGACCCAGTACTTC

J: TRBJ1-2
D: TRBD1
size: NA
V: TRBV19
CDR3: CASSLNRGLLYGYTF
DNA: TGTGCCAGTAGTCTTAACAGGGGGCTACTCTATGGCTACACCTTC

J: TRBJ2-5
D: TRBD2
size: NA
V: TRBV9
CDR3: CASGLAGGKETQYF
DNA: TGTGCCAGCGGGCTAGCGGGGGGCAAAGAGACCCAGTACTTC

J: TRBJ2-7
D: NA
size: NA
V: TRBV19
CDR3: CASSITGSSYEQYF
DNA: TGTGCCAGTAGTATTACAGGGAGCTCCTACGAGCAGTACTTC

J: TRBJ2-6
D: NA
size: NA
V: TRBV3-1/TRBV3-2
CDR3: CASSQKGGNVLTF
DNA: TGTGCCAGCAGCCAAAAAGGGGGCAACGTCCTGACTTTC